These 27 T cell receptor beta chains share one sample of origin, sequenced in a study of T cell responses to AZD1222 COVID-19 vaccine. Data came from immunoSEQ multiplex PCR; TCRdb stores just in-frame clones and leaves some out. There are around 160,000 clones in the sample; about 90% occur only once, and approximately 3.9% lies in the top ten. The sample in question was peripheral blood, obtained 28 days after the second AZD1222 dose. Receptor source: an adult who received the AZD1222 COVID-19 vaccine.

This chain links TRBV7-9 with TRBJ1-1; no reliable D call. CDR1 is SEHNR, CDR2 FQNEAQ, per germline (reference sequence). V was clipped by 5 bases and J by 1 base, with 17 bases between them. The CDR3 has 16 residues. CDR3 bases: TGTGCCAGCAGCGCAGCCCCCCCGACGGCGAACACTGAAGCTTTCTTT. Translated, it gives CASSAAPPTANTEAFF.

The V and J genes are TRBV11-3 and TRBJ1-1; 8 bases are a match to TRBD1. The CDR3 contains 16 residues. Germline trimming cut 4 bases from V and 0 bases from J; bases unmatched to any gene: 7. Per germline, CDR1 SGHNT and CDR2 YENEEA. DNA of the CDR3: TGTGCCAGCAGCTCCGGACAGGGAACCCTGAACACTGAAGCTTTCTTT. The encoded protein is CASSSGQGTLNTEAFF.

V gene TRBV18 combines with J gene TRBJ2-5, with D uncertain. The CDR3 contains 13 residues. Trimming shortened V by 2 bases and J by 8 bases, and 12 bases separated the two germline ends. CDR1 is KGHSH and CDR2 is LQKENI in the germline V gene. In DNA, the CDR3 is TGTGCCAGCTCACCAAGGACGGAGAGTACCCAGTACTTC. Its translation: CASSPRTESTQYF. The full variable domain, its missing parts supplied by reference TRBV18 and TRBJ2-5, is NAGVMQNPRHLVRRRGQEARLRCSPMKGHSHVYWYRQLPEEGLKFMVYLQKENIIDESGMPKERFSAEFPKEGPSILRIQQVVRGDSAAYFCASSPRTESTQYFGPGTRLLVL.

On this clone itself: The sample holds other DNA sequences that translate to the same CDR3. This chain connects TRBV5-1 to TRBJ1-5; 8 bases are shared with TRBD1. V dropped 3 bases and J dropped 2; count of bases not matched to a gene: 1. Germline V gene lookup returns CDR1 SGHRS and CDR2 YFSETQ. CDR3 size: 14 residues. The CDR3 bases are TGCGCCAGCAGCTCGGGACAGGGCAATCAGCCCCAGCATTTT. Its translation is CASSSGQGNQPQHF.

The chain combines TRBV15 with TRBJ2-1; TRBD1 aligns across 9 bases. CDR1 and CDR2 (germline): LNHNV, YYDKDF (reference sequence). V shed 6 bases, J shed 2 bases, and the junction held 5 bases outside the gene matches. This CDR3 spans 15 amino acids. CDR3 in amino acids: CATRRTGVAYNEQFF. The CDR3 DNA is TGTGCCACCAGAAGGACAGGGGTGGCCTACAATGAGCAGTTCTTC.

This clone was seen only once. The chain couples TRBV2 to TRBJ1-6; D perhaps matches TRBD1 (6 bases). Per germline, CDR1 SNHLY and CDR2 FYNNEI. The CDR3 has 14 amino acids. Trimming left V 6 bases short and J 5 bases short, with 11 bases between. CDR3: CASSGGQNNSPLHF. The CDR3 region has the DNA TGTGCCAGCAGCGGGGGGCAGAATAATTCACCCCTCCACTTT.

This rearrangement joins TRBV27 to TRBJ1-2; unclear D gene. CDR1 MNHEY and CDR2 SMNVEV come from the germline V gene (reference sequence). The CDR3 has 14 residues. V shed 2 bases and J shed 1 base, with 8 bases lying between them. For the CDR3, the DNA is TGTGCCAGCAGTTTAGCCCGGGGTAACTATGGCTACACCTTC. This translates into CASSLARGNYGYTF.

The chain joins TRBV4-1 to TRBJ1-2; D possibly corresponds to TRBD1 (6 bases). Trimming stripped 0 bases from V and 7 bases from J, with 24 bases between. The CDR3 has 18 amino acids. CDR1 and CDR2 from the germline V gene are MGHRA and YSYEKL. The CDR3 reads CASSQDIVKQGDEVGYTF. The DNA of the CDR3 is TGCGCCAGCAGCCAAGATATCGTTAAACAGGGAGACGAGGTTGGCTACACCTTC.

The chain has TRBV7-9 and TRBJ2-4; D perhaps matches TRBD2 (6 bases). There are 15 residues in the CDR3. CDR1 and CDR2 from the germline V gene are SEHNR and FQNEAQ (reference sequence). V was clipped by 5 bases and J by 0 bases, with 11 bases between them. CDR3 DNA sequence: TGTGCCAGCAGCGTACCGGGACTAGCCAAAAACATTCAGTACTTC. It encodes CASSVPGLAKNIQYF.

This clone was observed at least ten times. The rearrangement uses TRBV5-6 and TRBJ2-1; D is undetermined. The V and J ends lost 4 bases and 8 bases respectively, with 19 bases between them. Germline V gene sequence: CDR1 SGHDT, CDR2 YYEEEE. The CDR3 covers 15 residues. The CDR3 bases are TGTGCCAGCAGCCGGGCCCGCGTTAGCAAAGATGAGCAGTTCTTC. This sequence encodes CASSRARVSKDEQFF.

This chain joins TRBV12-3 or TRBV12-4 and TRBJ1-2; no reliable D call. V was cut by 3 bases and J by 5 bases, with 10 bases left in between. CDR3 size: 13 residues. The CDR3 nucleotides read TGTGCCAGCAGTTTTCGGCAGGTTTATGGCTACACCTTC. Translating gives CASSFRQVYGYTF.

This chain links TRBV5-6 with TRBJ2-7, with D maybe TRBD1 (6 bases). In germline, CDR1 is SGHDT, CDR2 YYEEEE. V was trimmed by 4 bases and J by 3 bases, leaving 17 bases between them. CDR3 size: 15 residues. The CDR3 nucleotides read TGTGCCAGCAGCAGTTTAGCAGGGGTCAGCTACGAGCAGTACTTC. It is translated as CASSSLAGVSYEQYF.

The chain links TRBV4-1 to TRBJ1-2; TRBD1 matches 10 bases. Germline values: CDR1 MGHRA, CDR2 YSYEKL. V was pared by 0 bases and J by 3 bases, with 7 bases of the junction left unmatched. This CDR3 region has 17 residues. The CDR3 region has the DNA TGCGCCAGCAGCCAAGATGGGGCCGGGACAGGGGACTATGGCTACACCTTC. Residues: CASSQDGAGTGDYGYTF.

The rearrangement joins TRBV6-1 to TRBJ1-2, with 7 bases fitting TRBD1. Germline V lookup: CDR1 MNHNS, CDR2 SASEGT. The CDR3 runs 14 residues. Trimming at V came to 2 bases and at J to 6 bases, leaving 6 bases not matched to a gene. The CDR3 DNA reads TGTGCCAGCAGTGAATCGGGCAGGGGGGATGGCTACACCTTC. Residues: CASSESGRGDGYTF.

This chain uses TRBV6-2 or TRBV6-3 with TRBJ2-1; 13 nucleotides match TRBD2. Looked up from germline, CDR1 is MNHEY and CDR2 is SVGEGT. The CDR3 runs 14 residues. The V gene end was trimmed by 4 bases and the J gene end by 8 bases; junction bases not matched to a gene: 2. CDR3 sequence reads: CASSWTSGSHEQFF. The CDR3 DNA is TGTGCCAGCAGTTGGACTAGCGGGAGCCATGAGCAGTTCTTC.

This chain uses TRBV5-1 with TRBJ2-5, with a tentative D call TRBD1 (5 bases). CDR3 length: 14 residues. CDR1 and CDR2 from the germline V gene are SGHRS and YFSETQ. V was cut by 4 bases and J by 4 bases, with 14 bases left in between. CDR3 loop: CASSEGVRGETQYF. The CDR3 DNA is TGCGCCAGCAGCGAAGGGGTTCGTGGAGAGACCCAGTACTTC.

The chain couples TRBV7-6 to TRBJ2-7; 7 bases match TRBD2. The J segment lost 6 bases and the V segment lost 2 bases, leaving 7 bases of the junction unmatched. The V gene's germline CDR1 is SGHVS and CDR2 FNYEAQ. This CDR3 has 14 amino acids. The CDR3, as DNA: TGTGCCAGCAGCTTATCGCGAGCGGGGACCGAGCAGTACTTC. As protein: CASSLSRAGTEQYF.

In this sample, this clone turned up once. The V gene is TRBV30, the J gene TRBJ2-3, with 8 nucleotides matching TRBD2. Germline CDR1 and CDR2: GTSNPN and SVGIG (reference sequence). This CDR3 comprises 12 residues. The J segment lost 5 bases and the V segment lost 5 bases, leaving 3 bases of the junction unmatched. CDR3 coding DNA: TGTGCCTGGGACGCGGGGGGAGATACGCAGTATTTT. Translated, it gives CAWDAGGDTQYF.

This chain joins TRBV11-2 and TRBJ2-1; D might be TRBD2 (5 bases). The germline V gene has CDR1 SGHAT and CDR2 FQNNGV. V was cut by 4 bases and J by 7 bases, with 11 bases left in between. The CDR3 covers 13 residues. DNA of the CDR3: TGTGCCAGCAGCTCCCCGACTAAGAATGAGCAGTTCTTC. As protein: CASSSPTKNEQFF.

This CDR3 reads CASSPRGDSNTGELFF. The CDR3 bases are TGTGCCAGCAGTCCCCGGGGGGACAGTAACACCGGGGAGCTGTTTTTT. This chain links TRBV6-6 with TRBJ2-2; D may be TRBD1 or TRBD2 (7 bases each). The CDR3 is 16 residues long. With 5 bases removed from V and 2 bases from J, the gap between germline ends came to 15 bases. Germline-derived CDR1 and CDR2 are MNHNY and SVGAGI (reference sequence).

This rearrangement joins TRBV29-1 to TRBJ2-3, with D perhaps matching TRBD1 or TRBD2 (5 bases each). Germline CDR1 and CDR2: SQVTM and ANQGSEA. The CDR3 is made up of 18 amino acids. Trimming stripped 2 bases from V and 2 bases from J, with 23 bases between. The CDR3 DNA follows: TGCAGCGTTGAAAGCCTCCACGGGACGGGGAGACTCACAGATACGCAGTATTTT. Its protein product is CSVESLHGTGRLTDTQYF.

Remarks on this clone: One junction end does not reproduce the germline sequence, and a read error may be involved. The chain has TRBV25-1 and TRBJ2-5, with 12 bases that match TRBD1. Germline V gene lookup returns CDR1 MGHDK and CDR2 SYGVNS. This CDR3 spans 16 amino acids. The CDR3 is CASCDARDRGLETQYF. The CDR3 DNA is TGTGCCAGCTGTGATGCCCGGGACAGGGGGCTGGAGACCCAGTACTTC.

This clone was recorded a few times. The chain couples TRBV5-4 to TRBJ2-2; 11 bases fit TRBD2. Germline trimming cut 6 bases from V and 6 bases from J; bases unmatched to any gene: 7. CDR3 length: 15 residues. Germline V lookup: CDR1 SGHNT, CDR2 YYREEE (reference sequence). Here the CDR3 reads CASTTTSGVPGELFF. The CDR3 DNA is TGTGCCAGCACCACGACTAGCGGGGTTCCCGGGGAGCTGTTTTTT.

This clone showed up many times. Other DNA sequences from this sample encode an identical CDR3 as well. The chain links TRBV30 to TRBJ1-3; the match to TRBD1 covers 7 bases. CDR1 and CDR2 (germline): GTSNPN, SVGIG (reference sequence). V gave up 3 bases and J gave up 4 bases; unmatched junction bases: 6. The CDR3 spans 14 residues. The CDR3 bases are TGTGCCTGGAGCACCGGGACAGCGGGAAACACCATATATTTT. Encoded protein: CAWSTGTAGNTIYF.

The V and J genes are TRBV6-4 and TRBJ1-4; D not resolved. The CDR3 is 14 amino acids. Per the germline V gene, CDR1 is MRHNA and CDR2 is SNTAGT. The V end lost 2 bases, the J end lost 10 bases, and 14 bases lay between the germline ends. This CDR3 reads CASSDGVVRGKLFF. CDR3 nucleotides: TGTGCCAGCAGTGACGGGGTCGTCCGCGGAAAACTGTTTTTT.

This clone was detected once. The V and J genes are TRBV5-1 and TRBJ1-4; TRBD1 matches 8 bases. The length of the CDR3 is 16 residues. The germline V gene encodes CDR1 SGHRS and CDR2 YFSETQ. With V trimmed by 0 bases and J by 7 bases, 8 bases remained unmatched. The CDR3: CASSLAGQGGGEKLFF. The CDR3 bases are TGCGCCAGCAGCTTGGCTGGACAGGGTGGAGGTGAAAAACTGTTTTTT.

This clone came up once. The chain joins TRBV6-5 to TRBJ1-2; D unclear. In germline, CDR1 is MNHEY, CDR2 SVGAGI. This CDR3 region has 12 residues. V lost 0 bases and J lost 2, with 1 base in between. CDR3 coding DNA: TGTGCCAGCAGTTACTCGAACTATGGCTACACCTTC. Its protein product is CASSYSNYGYTF.